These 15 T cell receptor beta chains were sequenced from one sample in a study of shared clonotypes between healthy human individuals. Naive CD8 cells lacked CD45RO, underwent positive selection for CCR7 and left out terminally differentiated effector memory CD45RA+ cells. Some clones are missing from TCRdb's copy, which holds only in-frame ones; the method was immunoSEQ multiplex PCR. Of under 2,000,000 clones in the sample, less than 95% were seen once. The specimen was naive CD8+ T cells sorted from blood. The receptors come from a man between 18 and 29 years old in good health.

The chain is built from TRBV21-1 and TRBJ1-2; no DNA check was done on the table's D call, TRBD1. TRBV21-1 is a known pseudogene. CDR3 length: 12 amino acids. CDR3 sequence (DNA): TGTGCCAGCAGCAGAGGACAGGATGGCTACACCTTC. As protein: CASSRGQDGYTF.

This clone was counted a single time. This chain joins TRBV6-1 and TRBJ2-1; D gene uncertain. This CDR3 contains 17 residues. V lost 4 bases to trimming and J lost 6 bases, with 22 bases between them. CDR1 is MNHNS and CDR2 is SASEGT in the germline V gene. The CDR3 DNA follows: TGTGCCAGCAGTGCACTTCCTTTAGCCGCCCCCCGCAATGAGCAGTTCTTC. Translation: CASSALPLAAPRNEQFF.

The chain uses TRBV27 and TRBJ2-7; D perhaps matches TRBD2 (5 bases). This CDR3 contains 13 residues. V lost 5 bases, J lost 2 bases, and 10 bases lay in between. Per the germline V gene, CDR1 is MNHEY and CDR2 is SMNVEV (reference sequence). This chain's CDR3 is CASSKGLTYEQYF. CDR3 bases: TGTGCCAGCAGTAAAGGACTGACCTACGAGCAGTACTTC.

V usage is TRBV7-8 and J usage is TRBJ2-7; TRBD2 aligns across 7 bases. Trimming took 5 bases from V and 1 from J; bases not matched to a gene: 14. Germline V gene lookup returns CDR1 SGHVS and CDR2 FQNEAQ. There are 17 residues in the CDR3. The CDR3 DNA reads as TGTGCCAGCAGCCCCTCCGGGGAGGGGCCCAAATCCTACGAGCAGTACTTC. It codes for CASSPSGEGPKSYEQYF.

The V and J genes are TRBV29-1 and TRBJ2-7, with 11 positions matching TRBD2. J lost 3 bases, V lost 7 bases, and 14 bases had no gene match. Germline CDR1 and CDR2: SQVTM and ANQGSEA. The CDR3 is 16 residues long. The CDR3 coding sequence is TGCAGCGCCCTACAGGGGATGACTAGCGGGAACTACGAGCAGTACTTC. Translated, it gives CSALQGMTSGNYEQYF.

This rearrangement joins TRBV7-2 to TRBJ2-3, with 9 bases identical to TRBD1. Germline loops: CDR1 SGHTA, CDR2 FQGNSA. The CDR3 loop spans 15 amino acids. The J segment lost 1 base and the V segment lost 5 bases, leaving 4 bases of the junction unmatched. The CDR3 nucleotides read TGTGCCAGCAGCCCGCGACAGGGGGGCACAGATACGCAGTATTTT. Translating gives CASSPRQGGTDTQYF.

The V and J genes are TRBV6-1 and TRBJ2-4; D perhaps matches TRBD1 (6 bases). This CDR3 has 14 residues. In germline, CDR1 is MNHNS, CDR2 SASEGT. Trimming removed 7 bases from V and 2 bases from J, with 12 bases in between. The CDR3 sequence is CASTETGTKNIQYF. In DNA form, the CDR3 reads TGTGCCAGCACCGAAACAGGGACCAAAAACATTCAGTACTTC.

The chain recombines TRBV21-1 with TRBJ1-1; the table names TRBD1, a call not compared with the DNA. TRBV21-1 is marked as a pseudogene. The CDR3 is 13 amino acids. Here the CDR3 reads CASIRQGRTEAFF. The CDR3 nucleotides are TGTGCCAGCATCAGACAGGGGAGAACTGAAGCTTTCTTT.

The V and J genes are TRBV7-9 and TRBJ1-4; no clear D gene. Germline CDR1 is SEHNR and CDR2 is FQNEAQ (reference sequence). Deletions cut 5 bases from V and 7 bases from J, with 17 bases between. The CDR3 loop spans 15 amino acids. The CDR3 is CASSPSGAPSEKLFF. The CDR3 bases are TGTGCCAGCAGCCCTTCGGGAGCTCCCAGTGAAAAACTGTTTTTT.

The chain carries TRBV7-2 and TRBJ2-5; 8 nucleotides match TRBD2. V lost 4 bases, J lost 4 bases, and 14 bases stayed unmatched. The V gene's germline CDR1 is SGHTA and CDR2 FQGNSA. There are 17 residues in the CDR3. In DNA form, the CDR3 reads TGTGCCAGCAGCTCCCTCGGGGGGGCGGGAGTAGGAGAGACCCAGTACTTC. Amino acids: CASSSLGGAGVGETQYF.

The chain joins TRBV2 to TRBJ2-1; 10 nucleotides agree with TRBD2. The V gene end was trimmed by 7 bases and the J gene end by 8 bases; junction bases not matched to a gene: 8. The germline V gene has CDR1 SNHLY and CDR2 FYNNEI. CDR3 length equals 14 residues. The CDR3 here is CASNPSGSLDEQFF. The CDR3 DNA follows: TGTGCCAGCAATCCTAGCGGGAGTTTGGATGAGCAGTTCTTC.

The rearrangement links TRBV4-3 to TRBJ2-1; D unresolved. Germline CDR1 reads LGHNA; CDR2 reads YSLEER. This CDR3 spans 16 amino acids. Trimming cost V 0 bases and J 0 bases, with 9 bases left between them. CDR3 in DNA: TGCGCCAGCAGCCAAGATGAAAGAACCTCCTACAATGAGCAGTTCTTC. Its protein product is CASSQDERTSYNEQFF.

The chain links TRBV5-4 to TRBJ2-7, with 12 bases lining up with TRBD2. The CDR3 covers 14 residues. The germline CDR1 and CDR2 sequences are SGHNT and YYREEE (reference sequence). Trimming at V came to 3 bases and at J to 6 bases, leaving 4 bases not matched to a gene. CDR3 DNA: TGTGCCAGCAGCTCTAGCGGGGGGGCCCCCGAGCAGTACTTC. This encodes CASSSSGGAPEQYF.

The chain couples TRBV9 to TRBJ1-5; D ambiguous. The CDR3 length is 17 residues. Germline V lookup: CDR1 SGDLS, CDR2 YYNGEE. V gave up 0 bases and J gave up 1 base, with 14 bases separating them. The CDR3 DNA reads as TGTGCCAGCAGCGTAGAATGTATATGGGGAAGCAATCAGCCCCAGCATTTT. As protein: CASSVECIWGSNQPQHF.

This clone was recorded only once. Here the CDR3 DNA reads TGTGCCAGCAGCGTAAGTCGCCTAAGTAGCGGGGCGTACAATGAGCAGTTCTTC. This gives the protein CASSVSRLSSGAYNEQFF. V is TRBV9 and J is TRBJ2-1; 8 bases agree with TRBD2. CDR1 and CDR2 from the germline V gene are SGDLS and YYNGEE. There are 18 residues in the CDR3. The V segment lost 1 base and the J segment 4 bases; nucleotides outside the gene matches: 13. The whole variable domain, filled in from reference TRBV9 and TRBJ2-1, reads DSGVTQTPKHLITATGQRVTLRCSPRSGDLSVYWYQQSLDQGLQFLIQYYNGEERAKGNILERFSAQQFPDLHSELNLSSLELGDSALYFCASSVSRLSSGAYNEQFFGPGTRLTVL.